This TCR beta chain emerged from a study of T cells in tuberculosis. Study-level results: T cells binding CD1B-GMM tetramer weakly possibly escaped the sort.

The CDR3 length is 12 residues. Germline V gene sequence: CDR1 SGHAT, CDR2 FQDESV (reference sequence). The germline V and J ends were trimmed by 7 bases and 6 bases, with 9 bases remaining between them. Sorting used thawed, overnight-rested PBMC stained with anti-CD3, a viability dye and GMM-loaded CD1B tetramer. CD1B tetramers were loaded with Rhodococcus equi-derived C32 glucose monomycolate. Before cryopreservation, the sorted PBMC lost their CD14-expressing monocytes. About 94,000 tetramer-negative cells were sorted from each donor. The table came from immunoSEQ multiplex PCR; TCRdb's copy has only in-frame clones and leaves some out. Found here are tens of thousands of clones, roughly 93% of them singletons; the top ten hold about 1.9%.

This clonotype was sampled from an adult woman with latent tuberculosis. V usage is TRBV11-1 and J usage is TRBJ2-2, with a tentative D call TRBD1 (5 bases). Sequenced input: CD1b-GMM tetramer-negative cells sorted from PBMCs. CDR3 loop: CASTLGAGELFF. Written as DNA, the CDR3 is TGTGCCAGCACCCTAGGGGCCGGGGAGCTGTTTTTT. Full variable domain (rest looked up from reference TRBV11-1 and TRBJ2-2): EAEVAQSPRYKITEKSQAVAFWCDPISGHATLYWYRQILGQGPELLVQFQDESVVDDSQLPKDRFSAERLKGVDSTLKIQPAELGDSAMYLCASTLGAGELFFGEGSRLTVL.